This T cell receptor beta chain originates from a study of T cells in narcolepsy. The method was immunoSEQ multiplex PCR; TCRdb's version includes in-frame clones alone and lacks a portion of them. The sample shows tens of thousands of clones, less than 90% of them seen only once. Notes on this clone: Its antigen is unknown. Other nucleotide sequences from this sample produce the same CDR3.

The V segment lost 4 bases and the J segment 7 bases; nucleotides outside the gene matches: 8. The CDR3 sequence is 17 residues long. Per the germline V gene, CDR1 is MNHNS and CDR2 is SASEGT. Study-wide points: Reportedly, autoreactive clonotypes were serially detected in patients' blood but not controls'.

The rearrangement uses TRBV6-1 and TRBJ2-1, with 15 nucleotides matching TRBD2. The sequence was obtained from a human donor in good health. Input material: memory (CD45RA-) CD4+ T cells from blood. CDR3 protein: CASSALRTSGRANEQFF. The CDR3 coding sequence is TGTGCCAGCAGTGCGCTTAGGACTAGCGGGAGGGCTAATGAGCAGTTCTTC.